The T cell receptor (beta chain) under discussion was sequenced for a study of identical twins (TCRdb year 2016). With respect to the entire study: To test whether fetal clonotypes persist, this study deep-sequenced TCR alpha and beta repertoires from monozygotic twins, from unrelated adults of various ages, and from cord blood. To rule out contamination, the twin experiments were replicated at different times with different library preparation protocols.

Libraries were prepared through 5' RACE. The sample was run on an Illumina HiSeq 2000. A universal primer binding site was added through template switching, and the final cDNA carried a unique molecular identifier so that TCR cDNA molecules could be counted accurately. First-strand cDNA for TCR alpha and beta chains was synthesized from specific primers in the conserved constant-segment region. To control for contamination, each cDNA library was double barcoded with a SMART-Mk sample barcode plus Illumina barcodes. TruSeq adapter sequences, together with Illumina sample barcodes, were added in two successive PCR steps. The Illumina HiSeq platform was used with custom primers to sequence TCR alpha and beta cDNA libraries. Under the source paper's analysis protocol: Raw reads were processed with MiGEC to extract unique molecular identifiers, and MiXCR was used to determine CDR3 positions. For each individual, recombination models were inferred using an EM algorithm with the repgenHMM and IGoR tools. The analysis of shared clonotypes was done with the tcR package in R, with sharing normalized by the product of cloneset sizes. To study raw recombination free of thymic and clonal selection effects, out-of-frame nonproductive sequences were analyzed. TCRdb applied fastp at Q25 and MiXCR to the public reads, then kept only in-frame beta chains. A single entry per CDR3 protein holds the most common genes and DNA from its merged rows. These V and J calls rely on TCRdb rather than the paper's analysis. In all, the sample holds a few hundred thousand distinct CDR3 sequences, and roughly a tenth of those were seen once. The ten largest make up about 9.1% of the sample.

This clonotype was seen ten or more times. The target of this receptor is not known. One base away there is no much larger clone; base qualities are not given. CDR3 length: 15 amino acids, cysteine to phenylalanine. Only CDR3 DNA is held: 45 bases, read in frame from base 1. From the germline V gene, CDR1 is LGHNA and CDR2 is YSLEER. V is reduced by 1 base and J by 1 base, leaving a spacing of 9 bases between them. General study outcomes and caveats: Conclusions relied on cross-sectional statistical analysis, since the same donors could not be followed over many years. Fewer insertions were carried by abundant cord blood beta clonotypes, a similar but weaker trend appeared in young adult naive repertoires, and no such trend appeared in memory repertoires. Invariant T cells such as MAIT and iNKT could partly confound zero-insertion analyses, though diverse VJ usage argued against this for most clonotypes. In beta out-of-frame sequences, excess twin sharing was weaker, because having fewer shared sequences lowered the signal-to-noise ratio. In monozygotic twins, out-of-frame TCR alpha sharing was systematically underestimated by recombination models, although the models agreed with sharing between unrelated individuals. Compared with coincidental sharing between unrelated individuals, out-of-frame TCR alpha sequences shared between twins showed an excess of sequences with low generation probability.

Every donor was a healthy Caucasian. Miltenyi CD45RO+ enrichment and human naive T-cell isolation kits were used to isolate memory (CD45RO+) and naive T cells from PBMC. The clonotype originates from a man in his forties or fifties in good health. The sequence is built from TRBV4-3 and TRBJ2-3; the D gene is not confidently resolved. Sequenced material: memory T cells sorted from blood. The label giving this sample's cell subset or site can be read as: CD45RO+ enriched T cells. CDR3 region: CASSQANSGTDTQYF. The sequenced DNA: TGCGCCAGCAGCCAAGCAAATTCTGGCACAGATACGCAGTATTTT.